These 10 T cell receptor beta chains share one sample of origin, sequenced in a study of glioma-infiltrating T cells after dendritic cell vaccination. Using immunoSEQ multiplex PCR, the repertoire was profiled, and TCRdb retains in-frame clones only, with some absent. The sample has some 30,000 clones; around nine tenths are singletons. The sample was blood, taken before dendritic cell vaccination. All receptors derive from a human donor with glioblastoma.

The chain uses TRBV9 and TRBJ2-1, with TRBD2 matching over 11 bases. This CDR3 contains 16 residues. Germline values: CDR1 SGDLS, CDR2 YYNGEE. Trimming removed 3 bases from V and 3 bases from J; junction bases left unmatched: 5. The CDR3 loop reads CASSANLAGGYNEQFF. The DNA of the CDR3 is TGTGCCAGCAGCGCGAATCTAGCGGGGGGCTACAATGAGCAGTTCTTC.

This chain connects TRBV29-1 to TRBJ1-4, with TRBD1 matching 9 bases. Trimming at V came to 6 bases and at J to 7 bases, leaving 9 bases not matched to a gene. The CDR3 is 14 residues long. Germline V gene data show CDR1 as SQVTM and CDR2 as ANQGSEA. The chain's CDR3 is CSVKRTGVVEKLFF. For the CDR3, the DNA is TGCAGCGTCAAGAGGACAGGGGTCGTTGAAAAACTGTTTTTT.

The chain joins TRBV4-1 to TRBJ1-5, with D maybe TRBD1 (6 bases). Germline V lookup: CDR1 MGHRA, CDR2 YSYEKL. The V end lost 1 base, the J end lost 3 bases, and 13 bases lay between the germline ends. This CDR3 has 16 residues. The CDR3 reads CASSQVKGQNNQPQHF. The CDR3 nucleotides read TGCGCCAGCAGCCAAGTGAAAGGACAGAACAATCAGCCCCAGCATTTT.

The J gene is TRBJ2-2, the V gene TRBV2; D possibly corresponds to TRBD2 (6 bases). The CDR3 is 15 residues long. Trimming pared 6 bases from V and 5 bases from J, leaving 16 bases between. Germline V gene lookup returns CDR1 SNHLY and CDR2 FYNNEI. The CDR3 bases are TGTGCCAGCAGCGGGGTGGCGGGGCGGACCGGGGAGCTGTTTTTT. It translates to CASSGVAGRTGELFF.

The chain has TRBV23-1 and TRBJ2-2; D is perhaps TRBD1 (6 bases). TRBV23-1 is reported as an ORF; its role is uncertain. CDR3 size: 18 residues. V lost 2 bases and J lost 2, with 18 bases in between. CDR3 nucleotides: TGCGCCAGCAGTCAAACGCTTGCCGGGGACATAAACACCGGGGAGCTGTTTTTT. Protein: CASSQTLAGDINTGELFF.

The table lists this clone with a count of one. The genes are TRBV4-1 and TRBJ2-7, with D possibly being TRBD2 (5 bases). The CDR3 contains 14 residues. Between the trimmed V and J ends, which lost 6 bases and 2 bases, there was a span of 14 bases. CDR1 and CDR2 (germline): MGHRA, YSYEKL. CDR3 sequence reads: CASRTGISTYEQYF. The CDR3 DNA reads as TGCGCCAGCAGAACGGGAATCAGCACCTACGAGCAGTACTTC.

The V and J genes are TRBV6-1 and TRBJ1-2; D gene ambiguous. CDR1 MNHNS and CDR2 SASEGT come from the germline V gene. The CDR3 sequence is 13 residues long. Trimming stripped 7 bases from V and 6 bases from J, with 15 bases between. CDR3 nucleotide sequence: TGTGCCAGCATCGTAGCCCACTCGGATGGCTACACCTTC. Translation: CASIVAHSDGYTF.

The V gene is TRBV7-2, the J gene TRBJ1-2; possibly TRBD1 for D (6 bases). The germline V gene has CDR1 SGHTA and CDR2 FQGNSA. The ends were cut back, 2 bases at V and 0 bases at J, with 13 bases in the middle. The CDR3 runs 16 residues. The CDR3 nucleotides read TGTGCCAGCAGCTTAACAGGGAGCGTCGCTAACTATGGCTACACCTTC. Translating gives CASSLTGSVANYGYTF.

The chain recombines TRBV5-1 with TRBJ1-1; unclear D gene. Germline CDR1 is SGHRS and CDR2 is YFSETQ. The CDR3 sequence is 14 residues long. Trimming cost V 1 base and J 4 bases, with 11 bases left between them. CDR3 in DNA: TGCGCCAGCAGCTTGCCCCAGCCGGGCACTGAAGCTTTCTTT. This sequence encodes CASSLPQPGTEAFF.

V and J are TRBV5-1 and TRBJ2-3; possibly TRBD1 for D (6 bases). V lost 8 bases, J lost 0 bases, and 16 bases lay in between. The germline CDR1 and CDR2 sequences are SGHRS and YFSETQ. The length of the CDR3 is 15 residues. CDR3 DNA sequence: TGCGCCAGTTTTATCCGGGACACTAGCACAGATACGCAGTATTTT. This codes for CASFIRDTSTDTQYF.